These T cell receptor beta chains were read from a single sample in a study of cytomegalovirus exposure and HLA in healthy donors. Sequencing was performed with immunoSEQ multiplex PCR; in TCRdb, only in-frame clones are kept and a portion is missing. The sample carries approximately 300,000 clones, just over 85% recorded once. Material for sequencing was PBMCs. These receptors were taken from a woman under 30 in good health and CMV-seronegative. Each CDR3 is given with its conserved first and last residue. A D gene is named only where the DNA matches it firmly.

15	TRBV2	TRBJ2-5	-	CASSREGAAQETQYF
16	TRBV7-6	TRBJ2-1	-	CASSLVSGGAGAVEFF
13	TRBV5-1	TRBJ2-3	-	CASSSEGADTQYF
14	TRBV5-5	TRBJ1-5	TRBD1	CASSLGQGAQPQHF
14	TRBV7-2	TRBJ2-1	-	CASSLGGARDEQFF
15	TRBV4-3	TRBJ1-5	-	CASSQGTGGNQPQHF
12	TRBV28	TRBJ1-2	-	CASSSSIRGYTF
11	TRBV2	TRBJ2-5	TRBD2	CASRTSQTQYF
15	TRBV4-3	TRBJ2-7	TRBD2	CASSPGLAGPYEQYF
15	TRBV15	TRBJ2-7	-	CATSRDRSGYHEQYF
17	TRBV18	TRBJ2-2	TRBD2	CASSTSVAGGGTGELFF
16	TRBV10-1	TRBJ1-4	TRBD1	CASSDISRQGGEKLFF
16	TRBV4-1	TRBJ2-7	-	CASSRLGGAPRYEQYF
18	TRBV11-2	TRBJ2-3	TRBD2	CASSSRGTSGSSTDTQYF
15	TRBV6-5	TRBJ1-2	TRBD1	CASSVDQGGNYGYTF
13	TRBV7-3	TRBJ1-3	TRBD1	CARDRVTGNTIYF
15	TRBV5-5	TRBJ2-7	TRBD2	CASSSSWVAGYEQYF
15	TRBV5-1	TRBJ2-2	TRBD2	CASSLGPGGTGELFF